Reported below is one TCR beta chain. Measured with immunoSEQ multiplex PCR; TCRdb has only the in-frame clones, and not every one. Altogether around 60,000 clones are present, just under 85% being singletons, with the ten largest covering around 5%. The data were taken from a study of blood T cell repertoires in COVID-19. Per the germline V gene, CDR1 is MGHRA and CDR2 is YSYEKL. The CDR3 spans 16 residues. J gave up 3 bases and V 0 bases, and 5 bases lay outside the gene matches. The chain recombines TRBV4-1 with TRBJ2-5; the match to TRBD2 covers 9 bases. The sequencing sample was made of peripheral blood. The TCR was taken from a man between 70 and 80 years old with acute or convalescent COVID-19. The CDR3 region is CASSQDLLAGKETQYF. The CDR3 coding sequence is TGCGCCAGCAGCCAAGATTTACTAGCGGGCAAAGAGACCCAGTACTTC.